The next 30 T cell receptor beta chains were all read from a single sample in a study of T cell responses to AZD1222 COVID-19 vaccine. Generated by immunoSEQ multiplex PCR, the TCRdb table keeps only in-frame clones and is missing some. Seen here are 150,000 or so clones, roughly nine tenths observed once, and the top ten hold over 1.1%. The source was peripheral blood, collected on day 0 of AZD1222 vaccination. These receptors were obtained from an adult in good health.

The V and J genes are TRBV11-3 and TRBJ1-1; D is perhaps TRBD1 (5 bases). The germline CDR1 and CDR2 sequences are SGHNT and YENEEA. Trimming left V 3 bases short and J 8 bases short, with 13 bases between. The CDR3 has 13 residues. DNA of the CDR3: TGTGCCAGCAGCTTCGGCTTGGGGGAAGAAGCTTTCTTT. Its translation is CASSFGLGEEAFF.

The chain combines TRBV7-2 with TRBJ1-6; D may be TRBD1 (5 bases). CDR3 length equals 15 residues. Germline V gene lookup returns CDR1 SGHTA and CDR2 FQGNSA. V lost 5 bases and J 10 bases, leaving 18 bases between the germline ends. Here the CDR3 reads CASSARAAGESPLHF. CDR3 in DNA: TGTGCCAGCAGCGCTCGGGCGGCGGGGGAGTCACCCCTCCACTTT. Complete variable domain (other parts from reference TRBV7-2 and TRBJ1-6): GAGVSQSPSNKVTEKGKDVELRCDPISGHTALYWYRQSLGQGLEFLIYFQGNSAPDKSGLPSDRFSAERTGGSVSTLTIQRTQQEDSAVYLCASSARAAGESPLHFGNGTRLTVT.

The CDR3 coding sequence is TGTGCCTGGAGTTACTCCTGGGAGCCCCAGCATTTT. This encodes CAWSYSWEPQHF. The J gene is TRBJ1-5, the V gene TRBV30; D is uncertain. Trimming took off 2 bases at V and 8 bases at J, with 10 bases between the two ends. This CDR3 spans 12 amino acids. CDR1 and CDR2 from the germline V gene are GTSNPN and SVGIG (reference sequence). Combining the CDR3 with reference TRBV30 and TRBJ1-5 gives the whole variable domain SQTIHQWPATLVQPVGSPLSLECTVEGTSNPNLYWYRQAAGRGLQLLFYSVGIGQISSEVPQNLSASRPQDRQFILSSKKLLLSDSGFYLCAWSYSWEPQHFGDGTRLSIL.

CDR3 in DNA: TGTGCCAGCAGTATACCCGGGGAGCTGTTTTTT. It translates to CASSIPGELFF. The chain has TRBV12-3 or TRBV12-4 and TRBJ2-2, with D unclear. The CDR3 spans 11 residues. Trimming shortened V by 5 bases and J by 6 bases, and 4 bases separated the two germline ends.

The chain uses TRBV19 and TRBJ2-2, with D possibly TRBD2 on 5 matching bases. The V end was cut by 6 bases, the J end by 2 bases, with 19 bases between. In germline, CDR1 is LNHDA, CDR2 SQIVND (reference sequence). The CDR3 is 17 residues long. CDR3 coding DNA: TGTGCCAGTAGAGAGAGGCGCGGGCAGGCCAACACCGGGGAGCTGTTTTTT. Translation gives CASRERRGQANTGELFF.

This clone came up many times. The chain has TRBV6-2 or TRBV6-3 and TRBJ2-3, with 8 bases that match TRBD1. The V segment lost 4 bases and the J segment 1 base; nucleotides outside the gene matches: 7. CDR1 and CDR2 from the germline V gene are MNHEY and SVGEGT. This CDR3 is 16 amino acids long. The CDR3 nucleotides are TGTGCCAGCAGTTTAAATCCGGGACAGGGCACAGATACGCAGTATTTT. Its translation is CASSLNPGQGTDTQYF.

The chain is built from TRBV11-3 and TRBJ1-1; no clear D. This CDR3 spans 13 amino acids. V dropped 5 bases and J dropped 5 bases, with 12 bases sitting between them. Germline CDR1 and CDR2: SGHNT and YENEEA. The chain's CDR3 is CASSRGRITEAFF. The DNA of the CDR3 is TGTGCCAGCAGCCGCGGGCGAATTACTGAAGCTTTCTTT.

The CDR3 DNA reads as TGCGCCAGCAGCCAAGACCGTGGGGGGGGTGAGCAGTTCTTC. Its translation is CASSQDRGGGEQFF. The chain employs TRBV4-1 and TRBJ2-1; TRBD2 matches 7 bases. The germline V gene has CDR1 MGHRA and CDR2 YSYEKL. V lost 0 bases and J lost 9; bases outside the gene matches: 5. This CDR3 has 14 residues.

J is TRBJ2-7 and V is TRBV5-1, with D maybe TRBD1 (5 bases). The V end was cut by 4 bases, the J end by 2 bases, with 22 bases between. Germline V gene lookup returns CDR1 SGHRS and CDR2 YFSETQ. This CDR3 comprises 17 residues. CDR3 nucleotides: TGCGCCAGCAGCCCAGAACCAGGGAACACCCCTACCTACGAGCAGTACTTC. Translating gives CASSPEPGNTPTYEQYF. Full variable domain (remainder filled in from reference TRBV5-1 and TRBJ2-7): KAGVTQTPRYLIKTRGQQVTLSCSPISGHRSVSWYQQTPGQGLQFLFEYFSETQRNKGNFPGRFSGRQFSNSRSEMNVSTLELGDSALYLCASSPEPGNTPTYEQYFGPGTRLTVT.

In this sample, this clone turned up many times. The chain uses TRBV5-4 and TRBJ2-7; no reliable D call. Germline V lookup: CDR1 SGHNT, CDR2 YYREEE (reference sequence). This CDR3 is 16 amino acids long. V dropped 7 bases and J dropped 0 bases, with 20 bases sitting between them. The DNA for the CDR3 is TGTGCCAGCGGATTCCTCGCTGACCCTCTCTCCTACGAGCAGTACTTC. The encoded protein is CASGFLADPLSYEQYF.

CDR3 nucleotides: TGTGCCAGTAGTAGGGGCGGACAGGGTGGCACTGAAGCTTTCTTT. Translation gives CASSRGGQGGTEAFF. The genes are TRBV19 and TRBJ1-1, with TRBD1 identical over 8 bases. After removal of 4 bases from V and 4 bases from J, the junction contained 8 bases not matched to a gene. Germline V gene lookup returns CDR1 LNHDA and CDR2 SQIVND (reference sequence). The CDR3 has 15 residues.

This rearrangement joins TRBV19 to TRBJ1-2; 9 nucleotides line up with TRBD1. V lost 5 bases to trimming and J lost 1 base; unmatched junction nucleotides: 5. Germline-derived CDR1 and CDR2 are LNHDA and SQIVND (reference sequence). CDR3 length: 15 amino acids. CDR3 sequence: CASSFGQGLNYGYTF. CDR3 in DNA: TGTGCCAGTAGTTTTGGACAGGGGCTTAACTATGGCTACACCTTC.

This clone was detected once. V and J are TRBV6-2 or TRBV6-3 and TRBJ1-5; weak D call: TRBD1 (6 bases). CDR3 length: 14 residues. With 5 bases removed from V and 3 bases from J, the gap between germline ends came to 11 bases. Germline V lookup: CDR1 MNHEY, CDR2 SVGEGT. CDR3 nucleotide sequence: TGTGCCAGCAGTAGGACAGTAGACAATCAGCCCCAGCATTTT. As protein: CASSRTVDNQPQHF.

The genes are TRBV11-3 and TRBJ2-3; TRBD2 agrees at 7 bases. This CDR3 spans 16 amino acids. The germline V gene encodes CDR1 SGHNT and CDR2 YENEEA. Germline trimming cut 3 bases from V and 2 bases from J; bases unmatched to any gene: 8. The chain's CDR3 is CASSFRTRRDTDTQYF. CDR3 in DNA: TGTGCCAGCAGCTTCCGGACTAGACGAGACACAGATACGCAGTATTTT.

This chain connects TRBV27 to TRBJ1-6, with D perhaps TRBD1 (6 bases). The CDR3 extends over 13 amino acids. Germline CDR1 reads MNHEY; CDR2 reads SMNVEV (reference sequence). Trimming stripped 8 bases from V and 7 bases from J, with 12 bases between. The CDR3 bases are TGTGCCAGCTGGGGGGGCTACAATTCACCCCTCCACTTT. Translating gives CASWGGYNSPLHF.

This clone was seen a few times. The chain uses TRBV11-3 and TRBJ2-2; the D gene is possibly TRBD2 (7 bases). The length of the CDR3 is 14 residues. The V and J ends lost 2 bases and 6 bases respectively, with 10 bases between them. Per germline, CDR1 SGHNT and CDR2 YENEEA. The DNA for the CDR3 is TGTGCCAGCAGCTTACGGGGGGCCGCCGGGGAGCTGTTTTTT. Translating gives CASSLRGAAGELFF.

The chain links TRBV3-1 (or the pseudogene TRBV3-2) to TRBJ2-5, with TRBD2 matching over 15 bases. From germline, CDR1 is LGHDT and CDR2 YNNKEL (reference sequence). Unmatched junction bases numbered 7, after V lost 4 bases and J lost 4 bases. The CDR3 is 17 residues long. CDR3 protein: CASSPGLAGGGGETQYF. In nucleotides, the CDR3 is TGTGCCAGCAGCCCGGGACTAGCGGGGGGAGGAGGAGAGACCCAGTACTTC.

As regards this clone: A much larger clone differs by one base, so this may be a read error. The V gene is TRBV6-5, the J gene TRBJ1-4; no firm D call. Trimming pared 6 bases from V and 8 bases from J, leaving 7 bases between. The CDR3 extends over 11 amino acids. Germline V CDR1 and CDR2: MNHEY, SVGAGI. The DNA of the CDR3 is TGTGCCAGCAGCCACGGGGAAAAACTGTTTTTT. Protein product: CASSHGEKLFF.

This clone was detected only once. This rearrangement joins TRBV18 to TRBJ1-5; 7 bases fit TRBD1. In germline, CDR1 is KGHSH, CDR2 LQKENI. The V gene end was trimmed by 8 bases and the J gene end by 2 bases; junction bases not matched to a gene: 3. There are 13 residues in the CDR3. The CDR3 bases are TGTGCCAGCACCGGGACAGGCAATCAGCCCCAGCATTTT. Residues: CASTGTGNQPQHF.

CDR3 protein: CASSFGVAVSNEKLFF. In nucleotides, the CDR3 is TGTGCCAGCAGCTTCGGTGTGGCGGTTTCTAATGAAAAACTGTTTTTT. V is TRBV5-6 and J is TRBJ1-4; D unclear. Looked up from germline, CDR1 is SGHDT and CDR2 is YYEEEE. The CDR3 is 16 residues long. Trimming cost V 2 bases and J 3 bases, with 14 bases left between them.

The chain joins TRBV7-3 to TRBJ2-6; either TRBD1 or TRBD2 may supply D (5 bases each). Germline V gene data show CDR1 as SGHTA and CDR2 as FQGTGA. The CDR3 has 16 residues. Deletions cut 5 bases from V and 4 bases from J, with 15 bases between. The CDR3 DNA sequence: TGTGCCAGCAGCAGTTACGGGACCCCAGGGGCCAACGTCCTGACTTTC. Its translation is CASSSYGTPGANVLTF.

The rearrangement joins TRBV9 to TRBJ1-2; 8 bases are shared with TRBD1. The germline V gene encodes CDR1 SGDLS and CDR2 YYNGEE. The CDR3 runs to 14 residues. Unmatched junction bases numbered 8, after V lost 4 bases and J lost 6 bases. CDR3 loop: CASSPRGQENGYTF. CDR3 coding DNA: TGTGCCAGCAGCCCGAGGGGACAGGAGAATGGCTACACCTTC.

The chain couples TRBV9 to TRBJ2-1; D perhaps matches TRBD2 (6 bases). There are 15 residues in the CDR3. The germline V gene encodes CDR1 SGDLS and CDR2 YYNGEE. With 1 base removed from V and 4 bases from J, the gap between germline ends came to 12 bases. DNA for the CDR3: TGTGCCAGCAGCGTACAGGGTAGCGGATACAATGAGCAGTTCTTC. Amino acids: CASSVQGSGYNEQFF.

The CDR3 sequence is CASREGMNTEAFF. In nucleotides, the CDR3 is TGTGCCAGTAGAGAAGGGATGAACACTGAAGCTTTCTTT. This chain connects TRBV12-3 or TRBV12-4 to TRBJ1-1; no clear D. The CDR3 runs to 13 residues. V was clipped by 9 bases and J by 0 bases, with 11 bases between them.

The J gene is TRBJ2-2, the V gene TRBV29-1, with TRBD2 as a possible D gene (5 bases). Per the germline V gene, CDR1 is SQVTM and CDR2 is ANQGSEA. With 7 bases removed from V and 6 bases from J, the gap between germline ends came to 15 bases. The CDR3 runs to 13 residues. The CDR3 DNA sequence: TGCAGCGCACGGGAAGTCAGCCCCGGGGAGCTGTTTTTT. Protein sequence: CSAREVSPGELFF.

V gene TRBV25-1 combines with J gene TRBJ2-1; D uncertain. Trimming removed 1 base from V and 6 bases from J, with 1 base in between. CDR1 MGHDK and CDR2 SYGVNS come from the germline V gene. The CDR3 length is 11 residues. CDR3 sequence reads: CASSEFNEQFF. The CDR3 nucleotides are TGTGCCAGCAGTGAATTCAATGAGCAGTTCTTC.

V is TRBV27 and J is TRBJ2-1; D ambiguous. V lost 8 bases, J lost 3 bases, and 17 bases lay in between. The CDR3 contains 15 residues. Germline V gene data show CDR1 as MNHEY and CDR2 as SMNVEV (reference sequence). The CDR3 spells CASAAESGIYNEQFF. The CDR3 DNA sequence: TGTGCCAGCGCCGCCGAGTCGGGTATCTACAATGAGCAGTTCTTC.

The J gene is TRBJ2-1, the V gene TRBV9; D is perhaps TRBD2 (6 bases). The germline CDR1 and CDR2 sequences are SGDLS and YYNGEE. The CDR3 length is 17 residues. With 3 bases removed from V and 5 bases from J, the gap between germline ends came to 21 bases. The CDR3 is CASSAGVGHPPDNEQFF. DNA of the CDR3: TGTGCCAGCAGCGCGGGGGTGGGGCACCCCCCTGACAATGAGCAGTTCTTC.

This chain joins TRBV5-1 and TRBJ1-2; D is ambiguous. The germline V gene encodes CDR1 SGHRS and CDR2 YFSETQ. This CDR3 has 14 residues. Trimming stripped 0 bases from V and 8 bases from J, with 14 bases between. The CDR3 region is CASSLAESPPGYTF. For the CDR3, the DNA is TGCGCCAGCAGCTTGGCCGAGTCTCCACCCGGCTACACCTTC.

The rearrangement joins TRBV18 to TRBJ2-7, with 7 bases aligning to TRBD1. Germline CDR1 is KGHSH and CDR2 is LQKENI. V lost 3 bases to trimming and J lost 2 bases; unmatched junction nucleotides: 13. The CDR3 loop spans 17 amino acids. CDR3 sequence: CASSPAPPRGLTYEQYF. In nucleotides, the CDR3 is TGTGCCAGCTCACCCGCGCCACCCAGGGGGTTAACCTACGAGCAGTACTTC.